One and the same sample provided the 15 T cell receptor beta chains below, sequenced in a study of T cell responses to AZD1222 COVID-19 vaccine. The method was immunoSEQ multiplex PCR; TCRdb's version includes in-frame clones alone and lacks a portion of them. The sample has 95,000 to 110,000 clones; nearly 90% are singletons. This sample comprised peripheral blood, obtained 28 days after the second AZD1222 dose. The receptors derive from an adult who received the AZD1222 COVID-19 vaccine.

This chain joins TRBV6-6 and TRBJ2-7, with TRBD2 matching 9 bases. Germline V gene sequence: CDR1 MNHNY, CDR2 SVGAGI (reference sequence). The CDR3 spans 15 residues. Trimming at V came to 5 bases and at J to 0 bases, leaving 5 bases not matched to a gene. The CDR3 here is CASSTPSGNSYEQYF. In DNA, the CDR3 is TGTGCCAGCAGTACCCCTAGCGGGAACTCCTACGAGCAGTACTTC.

The rearrangement links TRBV27 to TRBJ2-3; TRBD1 matches at 10 bases. The CDR3 sequence is 18 residues long. V was pared by 5 bases and J by 0 bases, with 11 bases of the junction left unmatched. CDR1 is MNHEY and CDR2 is SMNVEV in the germline V gene (reference sequence). The CDR3 loop reads CASSPGQGRTYSTDTQYF. The CDR3 nucleotides are TGTGCCAGCAGTCCGGGACAGGGGCGAACCTATAGCACAGATACGCAGTATTTT.

This clone was found once. The chain links TRBV23-1 to TRBJ1-1; D is undetermined. TRBV23-1 counts as an open reading frame of uncertain function. V was shortened by 3 bases and J by 8 bases, with 10 bases between the two germline ends. CDR3 length: 12 amino acids. The CDR3 sequence: CASSHPLLEAFF. The CDR3 DNA reads TGCGCCAGCAGTCACCCCCTCCTCGAAGCTTTCTTT.

The CDR3 bases are TGTGCCAGCTCAGCCGAGGCAGGGACCAGCAATCAGCCCCAGCATTTT. It specifies CASSAEAGTSNQPQHF. The rearrangement joins TRBV18 to TRBJ1-5, with D possibly TRBD1 on 5 matching bases. The V gene's germline CDR1 is KGHSH and CDR2 LQKENI. This CDR3 is built from 16 residues. V lost 5 bases, J lost 1 base, and 15 bases lay in between. The entire variable domain, with the rest obtained from reference TRBV18 and TRBJ1-5, is as follows: NAGVMQNPRHLVRRRGQEARLRCSPMKGHSHVYWYRQLPEEGLKFMVYLQKENIIDESGMPKERFSAEFPKEGPSILRIQQVVRGDSAAYFCASSAEAGTSNQPQHFGDGTRLSIL.

This clone was seen a single time. The chain is built from TRBV6-5 and TRBJ2-7, with a tentative D call TRBD1 (6 bases). Looked up from germline, CDR1 is MNHEY and CDR2 is SVGAGI. Trimming took 5 bases from V and 5 from J, leaving 16 bases between them. The CDR3 is 14 residues long. The CDR3 sequence is CASSPPGTHNEQYF. The CDR3 nucleotides read TGTGCCAGCAGTCCTCCCGGGACACACAACGAGCAGTACTTC.

CDR3 sequence reads: CATSDSGGYTF. CDR3 nucleotide sequence: TGTGCCACCAGTGATTCAGGTGGCTACACCTTC. The V call is TRBV24-1, the J call TRBJ1-2; D remains ambiguous. CDR1 is KGHDR, CDR2 SFDVKD, per germline. There are 11 residues in the CDR3. V was shortened by 2 bases and J by 7 bases, with 4 bases between the two germline ends.

The V call is TRBV10-3, the J call TRBJ1-5; no clear D gene. The CDR3 sequence is 15 residues long. Germline assignment: CDR1 ENHRY and CDR2 SYGVKD. V was pared by 3 bases and J by 5 bases, with 14 bases between. For the CDR3, the DNA is TGTGCCATCAGTGATGGTTCGGGGTCCCATCAGCCCCAGCATTTT. This sequence encodes CAISDGSGSHQPQHF.

V usage is TRBV6-5 and J usage is TRBJ2-1; TRBD1 matches at 9 bases. The germline CDR1 and CDR2 sequences are MNHEY and SVGAGI. The CDR3 covers 12 residues. V gave up 6 bases and J gave up 9 bases; unmatched junction bases: 3. DNA for the CDR3: TGTGCCAGCAGAACAGGGGGCGGTGAGCAGTTCTTC. As protein: CASRTGGGEQFF.

The V gene is TRBV5-1, the J gene TRBJ2-1, with 13 bases identical to TRBD2. V lost 4 bases, J lost 6 bases, and 7 bases stayed unmatched. Germline V gene data show CDR1 as SGHRS and CDR2 as YFSETQ. The CDR3 is 16 amino acids. CDR3 DNA sequence: TGCGCCAGCAGCACACTAGCGGGGGGGCCCGGCAATGAGCAGTTCTTC. Encoded protein: CASSTLAGGPGNEQFF.

CDR3 region: CSASREDTQYF. CDR3 DNA sequence: TGCAGTGCTTCCCGCGAGGATACGCAGTATTTT. The rearrangement joins TRBV20-1 to TRBJ2-3; D ambiguous. The V gene's germline CDR1 is DFQATT and CDR2 SNEGSKA (reference sequence). Trimming shortened V by 5 bases and J by 6 bases, and 9 bases separated the two germline ends. The CDR3 covers 11 residues.

The chain links TRBV7-8 to TRBJ1-2; D gene unclear. The CDR3 is 14 amino acids. Germline V lookup: CDR1 SGHVS, CDR2 FQNEAQ. Trimming left V 1 base short and J 2 bases short, with 8 bases between. CDR3 in DNA: TGTGCCAGCAGCTTAGGTACCAGCAACTATGGCTACACCTTC. Its translation: CASSLGTSNYGYTF.

This chain connects TRBV28 to TRBJ2-3, with D perhaps assigned TRBD1 or TRBD2 (5 bases each). This CDR3 has 15 amino acids. Trimming stripped 3 bases from V and 0 bases from J, with 10 bases between. Germline CDR1 MDHEN, CDR2 SYDVKM. CDR3 region: CASSLRGRSTDTQYF. The CDR3 bases are TGTGCCAGCAGTTTGAGGGGCAGGAGCACAGATACGCAGTATTTT.

In regard to this clone: At one end, the junction sequence differs from germline, possibly due to a read error. This chain uses TRBV19 with TRBJ2-3; no reliable D call. The germline gives CDR1 LNHDA, CDR2 SQIVND (reference sequence). The CDR3 covers 11 residues. The DNA for the CDR3 is TGTGCCAGTAGTAGCAGAGATACGCAGTATTTT. The encoded protein is CASSSRDTQYF.

V usage is TRBV3-1 (or the pseudogene TRBV3-2) and J usage is TRBJ1-2; the D is unclear. The germline V gene encodes CDR1 LGHDT and CDR2 YNNKEL (reference sequence). Trimming shortened V by 0 bases and J by 8 bases, and 10 bases separated the two germline ends. This CDR3 has 13 amino acids. This CDR3 is CASSQEGGGGYTF. CDR3 coding DNA: TGTGCCAGCAGCCAAGAAGGCGGCGGAGGCTACACCTTC.

The V gene is TRBV30, the J gene TRBJ2-3; TRBD2 matches at 12 bases. This CDR3 comprises 16 residues. CDR1 and CDR2 from the germline V gene are GTSNPN and SVGIG (reference sequence). J was trimmed by 7 bases and V by 5 bases; bases with no gene match: 13. The CDR3 bases are TGTGCCTGGTCGGTACTAGCGGGGGGTTCCGAAAATACGCAGTATTTT. Protein: CAWSVLAGGSENTQYF.